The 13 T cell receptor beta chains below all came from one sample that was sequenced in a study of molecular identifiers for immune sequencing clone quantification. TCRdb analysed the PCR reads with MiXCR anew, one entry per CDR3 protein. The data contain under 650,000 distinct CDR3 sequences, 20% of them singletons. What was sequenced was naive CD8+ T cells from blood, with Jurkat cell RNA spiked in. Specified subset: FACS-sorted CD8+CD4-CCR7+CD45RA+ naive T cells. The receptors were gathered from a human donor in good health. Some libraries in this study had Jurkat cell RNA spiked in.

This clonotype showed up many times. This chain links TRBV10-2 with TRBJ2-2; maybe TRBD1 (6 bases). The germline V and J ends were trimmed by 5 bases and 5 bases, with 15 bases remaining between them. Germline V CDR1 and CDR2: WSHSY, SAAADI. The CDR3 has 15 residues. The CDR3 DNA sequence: TGCGCCAGCAGTTGGACAGACCCCAAGACCGGGGAGCTGTTTTTT. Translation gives CASSWTDPKTGELFF.

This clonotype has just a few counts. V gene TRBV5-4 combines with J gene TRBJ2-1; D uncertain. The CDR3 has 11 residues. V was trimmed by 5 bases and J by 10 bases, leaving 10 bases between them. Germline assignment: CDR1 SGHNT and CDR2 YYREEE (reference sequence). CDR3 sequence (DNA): TGTGCCAGCAGACTCTTGGGAGAGCAGTTCTTC. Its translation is CASRLLGEQFF.

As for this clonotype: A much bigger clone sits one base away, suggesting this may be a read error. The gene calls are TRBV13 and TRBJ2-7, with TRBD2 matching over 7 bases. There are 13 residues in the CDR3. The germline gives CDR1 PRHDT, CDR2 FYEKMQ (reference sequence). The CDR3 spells CVSSLGGGEEQYF. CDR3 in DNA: TGTGTCAGCAGCTTAGGCGGGGGTGAAGAGCAGTACTTC.

CDR3 region: CASSQERAEYEQYF. CDR3 nucleotide sequence: TGCGCCAGCAGCCAAGAGAGGGCCGAATACGAGCAGTACTTC. This chain links TRBV4-3 with TRBJ2-7; D possibly corresponds to TRBD2 (5 bases). The CDR3 consists of 14 residues. Germline V gene sequence: CDR1 LGHNA, CDR2 YSLEER. Trimming took 0 bases from V and 4 from J, leaving 10 bases between them.

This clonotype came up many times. As DNA, the CDR3 is TGCGCCAGCAGCTTGGGAGCGGCTAGCACAGATACGCAGTATTTT. Protein: CASSLGAASTDTQYF. The chain employs TRBV5-1 and TRBJ2-3; D is perhaps TRBD2 (5 bases). This CDR3 has 15 amino acids. V was trimmed by 0 bases and J by 0 bases, leaving 8 bases between them. Germline V gene data show CDR1 as SGHRS and CDR2 as YFSETQ.

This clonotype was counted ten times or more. This chain's CDR3 is CASSQGTGVTEQYF. The CDR3 DNA reads as TGCGCCAGCAGCCAAGGGACAGGGGTAACCGAGCAGTACTTC. The V call is TRBV4-1, the J call TRBJ2-7; 9 positions match TRBD1. This CDR3 is 14 amino acids long. The germline CDR1 and CDR2 sequences are MGHRA and YSYEKL. Germline trimming cut 1 base from V and 6 bases from J; bases unmatched to any gene: 4.

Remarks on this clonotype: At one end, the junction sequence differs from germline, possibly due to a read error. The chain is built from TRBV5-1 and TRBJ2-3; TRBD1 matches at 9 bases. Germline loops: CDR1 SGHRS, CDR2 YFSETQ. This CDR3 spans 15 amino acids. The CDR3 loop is CASWPRTGDTNTQYF. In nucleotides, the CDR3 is TGCGCCAGCTGGCCCCGGACAGGGGACACAAATACGCAGTATTTT.

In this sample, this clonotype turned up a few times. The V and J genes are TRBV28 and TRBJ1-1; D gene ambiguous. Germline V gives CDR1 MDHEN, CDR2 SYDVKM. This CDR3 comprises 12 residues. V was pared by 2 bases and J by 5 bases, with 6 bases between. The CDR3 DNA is TGTGCCAGCAGTTTAACCCGTACTGAAGCTTTCTTT. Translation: CASSLTRTEAFF. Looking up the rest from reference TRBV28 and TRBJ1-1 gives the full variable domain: DVKVTQSSRYLVKRTGEKVFLECVQDMDHENMFWYRQDPGLGLRLIYFSYDVKMKEKGDIPEGYSVSREKKERFSLILESASTNQTSMYLCASSLTRTEAFFGQGTRLTVV.

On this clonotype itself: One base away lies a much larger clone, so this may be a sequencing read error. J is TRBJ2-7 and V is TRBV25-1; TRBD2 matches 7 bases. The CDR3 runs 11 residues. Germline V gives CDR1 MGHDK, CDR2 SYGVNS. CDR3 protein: CTSMGGYEQYF. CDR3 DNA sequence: TGTACCAGCATGGGGGGGTACGAGCAGTACTTC.

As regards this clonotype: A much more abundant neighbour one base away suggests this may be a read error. CDR3 nucleotides: TGTGCCAGCAGCCCATCAACAGGGACCGGGGAGCTGTTTTTT. Amino acid sequence: CASSPSTGTGELFF. This rearrangement joins TRBV7-9 to TRBJ2-2; D possibly corresponds to TRBD1 (6 bases). Looked up from germline, CDR1 is SEHNR and CDR2 is FQNEAQ (reference sequence). There are 14 residues in the CDR3. Deletions cut 5 bases from V and 5 bases from J, with 12 bases between.

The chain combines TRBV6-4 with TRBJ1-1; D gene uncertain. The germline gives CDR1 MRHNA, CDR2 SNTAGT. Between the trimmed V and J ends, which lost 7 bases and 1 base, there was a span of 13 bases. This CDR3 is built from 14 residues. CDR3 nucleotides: TGTGCCAGCAAAGACACGATTGGGAACACTGAAGCTTTCTTT. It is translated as CASKDTIGNTEAFF.

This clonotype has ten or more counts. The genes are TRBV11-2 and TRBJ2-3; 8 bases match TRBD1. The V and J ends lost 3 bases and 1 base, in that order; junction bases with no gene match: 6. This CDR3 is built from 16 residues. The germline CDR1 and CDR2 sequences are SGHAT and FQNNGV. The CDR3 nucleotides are TGTGCCAGCAGCTTTACAGGGGGAAGGGGCACAGATACGCAGTATTTT. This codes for CASSFTGGRGTDTQYF.

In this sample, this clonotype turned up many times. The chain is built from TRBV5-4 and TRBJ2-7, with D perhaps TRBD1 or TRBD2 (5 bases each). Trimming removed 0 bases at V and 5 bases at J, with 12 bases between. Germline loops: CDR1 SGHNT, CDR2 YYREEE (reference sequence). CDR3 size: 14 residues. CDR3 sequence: CASSLVGVRNEQYF. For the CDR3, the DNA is TGTGCCAGCAGCTTGGTGGGGGTGAGAAACGAGCAGTACTTC.